This T cell receptor (beta chain) was observed in a study of cytomegalovirus exposure and HLA in healthy donors. The study's findings and limits: When a later analysis compared HLA-associated TCR beta chains with equally common others, the HLA-associated chains turned out to be more clonally expanded and to have lower generation probabilities.

Use of 60 Vbeta and 13 Jbeta primers characterized the PCR. The table came from immunoSEQ multiplex PCR; TCRdb's copy has only in-frame clones and leaves some out. The top ten clones hold 2.9% of a sample with about 120,000 clones, 75% of them seen once. The sample holds a few counts of this clone. The target antigen is unknown. Sample: PBMCs. The source is a woman aged 40 to 50 in good health and CMV-seropositive.

CDR3 nucleotides: TGTGCCAGCAGCCGAGAACTAAAACCCGAGCAGTACTTC. Translating gives CASSRELKPEQYF. V gene TRBV5-6 combines with J gene TRBJ2-7, with unresolved D. The CDR3 has 13 amino acids. With 4 bases removed from V and 6 bases from J, the gap between germline ends came to 14 bases. Germline V CDR1 and CDR2: SGHDT, YYEEEE.